This T cell receptor (beta chain) was profiled in a study of OX40 agonist ivuxolimab in advanced cancers. Across the whole study: People in dose escalation had one of these cancers: hepatocellular carcinoma, melanoma, renal cell or head and neck cancer. Earlier treatment with anti-PD-1, anti-PD-L1 or anti-CTLA-4 was permitted, and over 35% had received some.

This clone was detected only a few times. Its target is unknown. The CDR3 extends over 16 amino acids. With V trimmed by 1 base and J by 5 bases, 5 bases remained unmatched. Germline-derived CDR1 and CDR2 are LNHDA and SQIVND (reference sequence). Study results and limitations: Both blood CD4+ and CD8+ T cells showed clonal growth by week 6 at 0.1 to 3.0 mg/kg. Undetermined was the antigen specificity of the expanded peripheral T cells.

Clones were read by immunoSEQ multiplex PCR, and TCRdb kept only the in-frame ones, dropping some. The sample carries about 68,000 clones, more than 75% recorded once. V usage is TRBV19 and J usage is TRBJ2-3; 11 nucleotides agree with TRBD1. The receptor's source is an adult with an advanced solid tumor such as melanoma, head and neck, liver or kidney cancer. Sequencing used CD4+ or CD8+ T cells sorted from blood, obtained in a trial of the OX40 agonist ivuxolimab. Here the CDR3 reads CASSIGGQGAIDTQYF. CDR3 DNA: TGTGCCAGTAGTATAGGCGGACAGGGGGCTATAGATACGCAGTATTTT.